This T cell receptor (beta chain) originates from a study of tumor and adjacent non-tumor tissue in lung cancer. Study-wide results and caveats: Normal lung showed higher cumulative top 100 clone frequency than tumor.

TCRbeta libraries were built with three rounds of nested PCR, modified from ARM-PCR. Via MiXCR, TCRdb re-called the multiplex PCR reads, giving one row per CDR3 protein. The sample records 70,000 to 80,000 distinct CDR3 sequences, about two thirds being singletons. This CDR3 region has 14 residues. The germline V gene has CDR1 SGHAT and CDR2 FQNNGV. This clonotype was counted many times. The antigen is undetermined. The junction departs from the called germline gene at one end, perhaps through a read error. No cell sorting was done before RNA was extracted from the tissue. Donors were chemotherapy-naive, newly diagnosed lung cancer surgical patients in China, August–late 2014.

This chain connects TRBV11-2 to TRBJ2-4; possible D gene TRBD2, 5 bases. This receptor was obtained from a woman aged 40 to 50 with non-small cell lung cancer. The source material was lung tumor tissue. The CDR3 bases are TGTGCCAGCAGCTTAGGAGGGCCCAAAAACATCCAGTACTTC. Its translation is CASSLGGPKNIQYF.